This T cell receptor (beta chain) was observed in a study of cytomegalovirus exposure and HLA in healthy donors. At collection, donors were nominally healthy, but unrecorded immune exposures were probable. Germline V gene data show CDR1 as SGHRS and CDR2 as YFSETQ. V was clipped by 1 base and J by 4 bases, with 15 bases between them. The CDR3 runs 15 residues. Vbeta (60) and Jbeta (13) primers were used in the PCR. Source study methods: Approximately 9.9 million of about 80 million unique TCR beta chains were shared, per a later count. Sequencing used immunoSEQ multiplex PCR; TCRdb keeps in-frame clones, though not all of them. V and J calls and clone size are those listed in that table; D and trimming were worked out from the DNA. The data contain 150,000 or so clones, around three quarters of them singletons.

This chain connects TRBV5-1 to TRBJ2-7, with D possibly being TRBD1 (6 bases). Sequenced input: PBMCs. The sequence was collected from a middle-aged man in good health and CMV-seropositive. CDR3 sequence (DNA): TGCGCCAGCAGCTTGTTGGGGGACATCGTTTACGAGCAGTACTTC. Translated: CASSLLGDIVYEQYF. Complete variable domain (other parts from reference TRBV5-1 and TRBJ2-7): KAGVTQTPRYLIKTRGQQVTLSCSPISGHRSVSWYQQTPGQGLQFLFEYFSETQRNKGNFPGRFSGRQFSNSRSEMNVSTLELGDSALYLCASSLLGDIVYEQYFGPGTRLTVT.